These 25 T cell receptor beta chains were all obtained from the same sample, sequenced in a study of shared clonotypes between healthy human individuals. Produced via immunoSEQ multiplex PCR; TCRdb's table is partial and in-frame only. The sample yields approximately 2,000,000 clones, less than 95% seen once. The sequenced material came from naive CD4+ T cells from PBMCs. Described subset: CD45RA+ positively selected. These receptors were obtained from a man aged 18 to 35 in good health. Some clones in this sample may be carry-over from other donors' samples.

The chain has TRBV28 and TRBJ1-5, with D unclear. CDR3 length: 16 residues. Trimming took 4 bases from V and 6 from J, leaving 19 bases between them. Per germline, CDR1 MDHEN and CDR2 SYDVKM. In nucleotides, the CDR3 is TGTGCCAGCAGTTCGAAAGACATAGGGCTTGCTCAGCCCCAGCATTTT. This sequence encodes CASSSKDIGLAQPQHF.

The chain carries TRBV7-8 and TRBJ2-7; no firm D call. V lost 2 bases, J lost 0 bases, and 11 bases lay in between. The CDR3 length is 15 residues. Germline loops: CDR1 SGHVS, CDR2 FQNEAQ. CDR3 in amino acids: CASSLIRPSSYEQYF. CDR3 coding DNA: TGTGCCAGCAGCTTAATTCGCCCGTCCTCCTACGAGCAGTACTTC.

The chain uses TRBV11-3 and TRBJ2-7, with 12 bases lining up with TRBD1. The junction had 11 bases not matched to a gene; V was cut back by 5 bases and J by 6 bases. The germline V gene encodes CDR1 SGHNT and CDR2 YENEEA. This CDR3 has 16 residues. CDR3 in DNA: TGTGCCAGCAGCCGACGGGACAGGGGGCAAAAGGGCGAGCAGTACTTC. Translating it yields CASSRRDRGQKGEQYF.

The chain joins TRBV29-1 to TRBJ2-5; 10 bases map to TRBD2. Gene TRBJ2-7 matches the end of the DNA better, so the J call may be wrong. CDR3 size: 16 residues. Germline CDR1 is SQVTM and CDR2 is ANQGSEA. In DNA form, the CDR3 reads TGCAGCGTGGACAGTAGGGCTAGCGGGAGAGGTGGCGAGCAGTACTTC. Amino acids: CSVDSRASGRGGEQYF.

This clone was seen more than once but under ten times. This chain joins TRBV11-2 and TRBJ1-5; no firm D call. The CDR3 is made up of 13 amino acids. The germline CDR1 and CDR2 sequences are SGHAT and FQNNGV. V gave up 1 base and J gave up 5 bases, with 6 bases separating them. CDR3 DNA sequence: TGTGCCAGCAGCTTAGCTGACGATCAGCCCCAGCATTTT. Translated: CASSLADDQPQHF.

The CDR3 sequence is CASKQGDEKLFF. CDR3 coding DNA: TGTGCCAGCAAACAGGGAGACGAAAAACTGTTTTTT. V usage is TRBV19 and J usage is TRBJ1-4, with D possibly matching TRBD1 (6 bases). Looked up from germline, CDR1 is LNHDA and CDR2 is SQIVND (reference sequence). Trimming removed 9 bases at V and 8 bases at J, with 13 bases between. The CDR3 sequence is 12 residues long.

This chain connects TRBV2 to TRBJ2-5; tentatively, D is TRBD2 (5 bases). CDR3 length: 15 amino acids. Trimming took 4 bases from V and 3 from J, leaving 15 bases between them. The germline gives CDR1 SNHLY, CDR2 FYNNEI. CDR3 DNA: TGTGCCAGCAGTGGGGTTGCGGGTAGAAAAGAGACCCAGTACTTC. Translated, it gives CASSGVAGRKETQYF. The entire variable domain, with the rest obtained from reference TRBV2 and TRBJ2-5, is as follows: EPEVTQTPSHQVTQMGQEVILRCVPISNHLYFYWYRQILGQKVEFLVSFYNNEISEKSEIFDDQFSVERPDGSNFTLKIRSTKLEDSAMYFCASSGVAGRKETQYFGPGTRLLVL.

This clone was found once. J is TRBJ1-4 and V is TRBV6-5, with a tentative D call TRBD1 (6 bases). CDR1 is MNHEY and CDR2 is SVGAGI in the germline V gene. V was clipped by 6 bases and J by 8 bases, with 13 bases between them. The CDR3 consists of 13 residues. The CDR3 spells CASRGASTEKLFF. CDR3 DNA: TGTGCCAGCAGGGGGGCAAGCACCGAAAAACTGTTTTTT.

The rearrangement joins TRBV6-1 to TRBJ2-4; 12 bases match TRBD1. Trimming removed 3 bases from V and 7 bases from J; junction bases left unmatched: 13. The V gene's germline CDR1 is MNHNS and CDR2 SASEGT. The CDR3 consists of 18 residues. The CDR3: CASSDKRGDRGQRNIQYF. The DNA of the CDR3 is TGTGCCAGCAGTGATAAAAGGGGGGACAGGGGGCAACGGAACATTCAGTACTTC.

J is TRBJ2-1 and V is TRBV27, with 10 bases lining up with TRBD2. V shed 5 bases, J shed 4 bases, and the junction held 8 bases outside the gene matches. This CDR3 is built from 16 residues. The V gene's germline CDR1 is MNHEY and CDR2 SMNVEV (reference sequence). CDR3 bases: TGTGCCAGCAGTGCTCCTAGCGGGGGAACATACAATGAGCAGTTCTTC. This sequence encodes CASSAPSGGTYNEQFF.

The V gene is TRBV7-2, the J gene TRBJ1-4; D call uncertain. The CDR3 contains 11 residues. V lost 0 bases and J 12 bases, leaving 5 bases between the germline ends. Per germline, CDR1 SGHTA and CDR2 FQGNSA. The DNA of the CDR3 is TGTGCCAGCAGCTTAGCTGGGGAACTGTTTTTT. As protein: CASSLAGELFF.

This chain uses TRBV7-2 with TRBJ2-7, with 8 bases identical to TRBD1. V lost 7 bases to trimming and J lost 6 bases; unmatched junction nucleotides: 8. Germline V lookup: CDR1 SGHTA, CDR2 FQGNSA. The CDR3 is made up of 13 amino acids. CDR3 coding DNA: TGTGCCAGCACCCTGACAGGGGTGAGCGAGCAGTACTTC. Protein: CASTLTGVSEQYF.

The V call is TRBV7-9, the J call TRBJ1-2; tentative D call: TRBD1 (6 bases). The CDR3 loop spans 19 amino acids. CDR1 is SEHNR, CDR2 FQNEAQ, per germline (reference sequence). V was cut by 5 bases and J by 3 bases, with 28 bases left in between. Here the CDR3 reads CASSAGPSAQGSEYYGYTF. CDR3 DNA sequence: TGTGCCAGCAGCGCTGGGCCTTCGGCGCAGGGGAGTGAGTACTATGGCTACACCTTC.

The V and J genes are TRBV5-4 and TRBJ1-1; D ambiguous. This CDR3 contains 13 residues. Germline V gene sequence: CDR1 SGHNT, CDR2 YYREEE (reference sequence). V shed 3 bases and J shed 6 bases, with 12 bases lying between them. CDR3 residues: CASSSGGSSEAFF. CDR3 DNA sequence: TGTGCCAGCAGCTCCGGCGGATCTTCTGAAGCTTTCTTT.

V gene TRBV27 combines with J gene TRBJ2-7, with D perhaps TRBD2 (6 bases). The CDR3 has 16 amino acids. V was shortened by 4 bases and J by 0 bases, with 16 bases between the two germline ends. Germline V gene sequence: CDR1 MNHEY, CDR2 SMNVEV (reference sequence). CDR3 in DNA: TGTGCCAGCAGTTCGCTCGGGGGTAAGTACTCCTACGAGCAGTACTTC. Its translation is CASSSLGGKYSYEQYF.

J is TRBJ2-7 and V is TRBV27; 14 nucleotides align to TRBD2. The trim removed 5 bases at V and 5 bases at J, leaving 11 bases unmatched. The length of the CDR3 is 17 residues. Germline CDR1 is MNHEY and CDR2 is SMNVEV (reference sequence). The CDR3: CASSKGMGLAGDHEQYF. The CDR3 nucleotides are TGTGCCAGCAGTAAGGGAATGGGACTAGCGGGAGACCACGAGCAGTACTTC.

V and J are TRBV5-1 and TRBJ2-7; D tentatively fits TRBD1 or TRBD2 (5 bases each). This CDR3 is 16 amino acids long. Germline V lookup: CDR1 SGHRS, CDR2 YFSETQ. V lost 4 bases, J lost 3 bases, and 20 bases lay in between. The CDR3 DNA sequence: TGCGCCAGCAGCCCCGGGGCCATACCCCCCTTCTACGAGCAGTACTTC. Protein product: CASSPGAIPPFYEQYF.

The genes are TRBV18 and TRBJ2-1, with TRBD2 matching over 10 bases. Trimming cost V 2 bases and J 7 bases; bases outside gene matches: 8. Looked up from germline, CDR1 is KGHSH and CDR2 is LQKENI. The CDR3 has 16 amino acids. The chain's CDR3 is CASSPVSGRASNEQFF. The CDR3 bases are TGTGCCAGCTCACCAGTGAGCGGGAGGGCGAGTAATGAGCAGTTCTTC.

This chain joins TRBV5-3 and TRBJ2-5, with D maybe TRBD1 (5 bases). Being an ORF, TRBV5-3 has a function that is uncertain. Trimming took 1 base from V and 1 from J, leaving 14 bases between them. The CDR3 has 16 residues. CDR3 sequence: CARSLIFFRVQETQYF. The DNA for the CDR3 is TGTGCCAGAAGCTTGATATTTTTCAGGGTCCAAGAGACCCAGTACTTC.

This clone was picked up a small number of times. In DNA form, the CDR3 reads TGTGCCAGTACCCGGGGACAGGGACATCAGCCCCAGCATTTT. Translating it yields CASTRGQGHQPQHF. The chain has TRBV19 and TRBJ1-5; 9 bases match TRBD1. Germline-derived CDR1 and CDR2 are LNHDA and SQIVND (reference sequence). The junction had 6 bases not matched to a gene; V was cut back by 7 bases and J by 5 bases. The CDR3 has 14 residues.

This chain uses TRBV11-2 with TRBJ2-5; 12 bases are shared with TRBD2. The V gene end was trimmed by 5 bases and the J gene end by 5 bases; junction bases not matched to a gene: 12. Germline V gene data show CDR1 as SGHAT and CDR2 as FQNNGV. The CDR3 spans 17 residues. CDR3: CASSKGLAGGIGETQYF. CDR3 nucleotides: TGTGCCAGCAGCAAGGGGCTAGCGGGAGGGATCGGGGAGACCCAGTACTTC. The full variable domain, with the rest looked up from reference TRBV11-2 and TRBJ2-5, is EAGVAQSPRYKIIEKRQSVAFWCNPISGHATLYWYQQILGQGPKLLIQFQNNGVVDDSQLPKDRFSAERLKGVDSTLKIQPAKLEDSAVYLCASSKGLAGGIGETQYFGPGTRLLVL.

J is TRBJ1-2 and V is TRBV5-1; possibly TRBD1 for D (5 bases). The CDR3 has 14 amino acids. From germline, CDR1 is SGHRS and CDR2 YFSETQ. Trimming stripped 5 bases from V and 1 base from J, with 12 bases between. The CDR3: CASSTGPSNYGYTF. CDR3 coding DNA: TGCGCCAGCAGTACAGGACCAAGTAACTATGGCTACACCTTC.

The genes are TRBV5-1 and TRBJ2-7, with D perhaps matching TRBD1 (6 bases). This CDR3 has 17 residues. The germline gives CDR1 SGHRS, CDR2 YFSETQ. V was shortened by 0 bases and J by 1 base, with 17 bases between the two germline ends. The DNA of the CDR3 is TGCGCCAGCAGCTTGGTAGTCGGCAGGGACATATCCTACGAGCAGTACTTC. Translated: CASSLVVGRDISYEQYF.

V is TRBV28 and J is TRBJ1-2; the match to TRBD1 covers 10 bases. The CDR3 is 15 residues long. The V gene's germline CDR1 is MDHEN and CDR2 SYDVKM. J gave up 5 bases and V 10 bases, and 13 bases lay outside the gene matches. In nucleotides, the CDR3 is TGTGCCACCTATGGGACAGGGGTGGTCCCATATGGCTACACCTTC. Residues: CATYGTGVVPYGYTF.

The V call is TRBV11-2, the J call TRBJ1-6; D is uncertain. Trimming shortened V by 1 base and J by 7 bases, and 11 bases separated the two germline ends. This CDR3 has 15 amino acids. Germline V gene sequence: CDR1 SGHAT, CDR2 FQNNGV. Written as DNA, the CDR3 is TGTGCCAGCAGCTTAGTAAGGTCAGCCAATTCACCCCTCCACTTT. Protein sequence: CASSLVRSANSPLHF. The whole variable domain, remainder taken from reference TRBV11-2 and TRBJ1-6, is EAGVAQSPRYKIIEKRQSVAFWCNPISGHATLYWYQQILGQGPKLLIQFQNNGVVDDSQLPKDRFSAERLKGVDSTLKIQPAKLEDSAVYLCASSLVRSANSPLHFGNGTRLTVT.